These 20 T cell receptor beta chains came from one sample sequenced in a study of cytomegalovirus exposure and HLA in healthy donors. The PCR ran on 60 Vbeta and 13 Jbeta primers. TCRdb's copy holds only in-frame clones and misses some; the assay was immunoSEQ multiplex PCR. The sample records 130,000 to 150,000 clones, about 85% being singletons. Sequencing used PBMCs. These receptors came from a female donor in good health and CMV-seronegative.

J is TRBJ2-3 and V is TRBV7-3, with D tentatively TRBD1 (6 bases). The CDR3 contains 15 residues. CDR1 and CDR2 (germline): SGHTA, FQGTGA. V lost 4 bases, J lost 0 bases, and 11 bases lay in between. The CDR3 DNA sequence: TGTGCCAGCAGCTCAGGGGTAGGGAGCACAGATACGCAGTATTTT. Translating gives CASSSGVGSTDTQYF. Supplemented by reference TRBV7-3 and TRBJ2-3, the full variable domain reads GAGVSQTPSNKVTEKGKYVELRCDPISGHTALYWYRQSLGQGPEFLIYFQGTGAADDSGLPNDRFFAVRPEGSVSTLKIQRTERGDSAVYLCASSSGVGSTDTQYFGPGTRLTVL.

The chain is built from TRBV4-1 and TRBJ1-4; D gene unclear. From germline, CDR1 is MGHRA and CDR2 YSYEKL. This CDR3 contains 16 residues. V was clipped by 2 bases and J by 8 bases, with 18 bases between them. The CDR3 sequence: CASSQLVNSNQEKLFF. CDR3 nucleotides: TGCGCCAGCAGCCAACTCGTCAATAGCAACCAGGAAAAACTGTTTTTT.

The CDR3 bases are TGCGCCAGCAGCTCCTGGGCTGGCGATCAGCCCCAGCATTTT. Protein product: CASSSWAGDQPQHF. The chain has TRBV5-1 and TRBJ1-5; D unclear. The germline gives CDR1 SGHRS, CDR2 YFSETQ. The CDR3 covers 14 residues. With 3 bases removed from V and 5 bases from J, the gap between germline ends came to 12 bases.

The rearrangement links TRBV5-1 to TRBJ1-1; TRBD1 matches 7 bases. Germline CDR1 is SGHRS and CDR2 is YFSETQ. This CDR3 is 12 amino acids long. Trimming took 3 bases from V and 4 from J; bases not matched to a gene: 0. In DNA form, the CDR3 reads TGCGCCAGCAGCTCAGGGGGCACTGAAGCTTTCTTT. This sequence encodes CASSSGGTEAFF.

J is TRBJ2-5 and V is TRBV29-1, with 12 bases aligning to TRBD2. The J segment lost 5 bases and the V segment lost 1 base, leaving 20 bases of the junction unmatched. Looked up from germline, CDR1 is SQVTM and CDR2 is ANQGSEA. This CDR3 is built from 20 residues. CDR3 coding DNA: TGCAGCGTTGAAGCCGCCCAGGGGGGGCTAGCGGGAGGGTCCTGGGAGACCCAGTACTTC. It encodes CSVEAAQGGLAGGSWETQYF.

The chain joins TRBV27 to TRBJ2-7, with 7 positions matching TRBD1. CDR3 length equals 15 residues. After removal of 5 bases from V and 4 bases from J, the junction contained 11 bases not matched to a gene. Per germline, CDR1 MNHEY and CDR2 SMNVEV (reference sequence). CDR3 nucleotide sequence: TGTGCCAGCAGTCCGACGGGACAGTTTCTTTACGAGCAGTACTTC. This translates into CASSPTGQFLYEQYF.

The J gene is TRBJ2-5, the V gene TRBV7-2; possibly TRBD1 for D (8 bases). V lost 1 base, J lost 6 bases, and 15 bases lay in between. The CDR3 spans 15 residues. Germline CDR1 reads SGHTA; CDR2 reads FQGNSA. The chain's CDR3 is CASSLERDRRQTQYF. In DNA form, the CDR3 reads TGTGCCAGCAGCTTAGAGCGGGACAGGCGCCAGACCCAGTACTTC. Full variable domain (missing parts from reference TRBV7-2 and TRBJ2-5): GAGVSQSPSNKVTEKGKDVELRCDPISGHTALYWYRQSLGQGLEFLIYFQGNSAPDKSGLPSDRFSAERTGGSVSTLTIQRTQQEDSAVYLCASSLERDRRQTQYFGPGTRLLVL.

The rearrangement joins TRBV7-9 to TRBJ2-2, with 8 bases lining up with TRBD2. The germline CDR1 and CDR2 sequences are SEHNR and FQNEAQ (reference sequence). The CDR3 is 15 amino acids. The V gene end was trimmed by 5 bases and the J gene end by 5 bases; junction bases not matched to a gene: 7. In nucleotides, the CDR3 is TGTGCCAGCAGCCCGGGGGGGACCTCGACCGGGGAGCTGTTTTTT. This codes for CASSPGGTSTGELFF.

The CDR3 nucleotides read TGTGCCAGCAGCCCCCGGGTAGGCACCGGGGAGCTGTTTTTT. Translating gives CASSPRVGTGELFF. The rearrangement uses TRBV7-6 and TRBJ2-2; D remains ambiguous. Trimming took off 5 bases at V and 4 bases at J, with 11 bases between the two ends. Germline V gives CDR1 SGHVS, CDR2 FNYEAQ. This CDR3 comprises 14 residues.

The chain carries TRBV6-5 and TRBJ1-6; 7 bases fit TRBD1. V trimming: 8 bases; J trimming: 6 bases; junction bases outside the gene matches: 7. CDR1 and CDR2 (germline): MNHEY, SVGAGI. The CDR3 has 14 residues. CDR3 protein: CASGRTGVNSPLHF. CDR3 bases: TGTGCCAGCGGTCGGACAGGAGTTAATTCACCCCTCCACTTT.

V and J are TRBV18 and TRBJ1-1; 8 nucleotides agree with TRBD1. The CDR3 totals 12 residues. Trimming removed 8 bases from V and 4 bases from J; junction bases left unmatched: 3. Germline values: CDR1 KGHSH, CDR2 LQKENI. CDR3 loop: CASRGQGTEAFF. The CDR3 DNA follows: TGTGCCAGCCGAGGACAGGGCACTGAAGCTTTCTTT.

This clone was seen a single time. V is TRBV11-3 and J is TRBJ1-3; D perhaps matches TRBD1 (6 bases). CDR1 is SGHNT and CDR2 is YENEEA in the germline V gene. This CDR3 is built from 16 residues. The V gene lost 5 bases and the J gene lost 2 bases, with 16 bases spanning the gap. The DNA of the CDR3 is TGTGCCAGCAGCCTCCCCGACAGGCCCGCTGGAAACACCATATATTTT. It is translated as CASSLPDRPAGNTIYF.

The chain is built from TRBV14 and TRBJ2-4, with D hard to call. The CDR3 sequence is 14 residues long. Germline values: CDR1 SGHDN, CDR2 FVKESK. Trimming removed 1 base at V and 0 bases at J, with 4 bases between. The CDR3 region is CASSQGRAKNIQYF. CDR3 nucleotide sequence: TGTGCCAGCAGCCAAGGGAGAGCCAAAAACATTCAGTACTTC. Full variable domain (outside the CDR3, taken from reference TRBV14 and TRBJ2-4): EAGVTQFPSHSVIEKGQTVTLRCDPISGHDNLYWYRRVMGKEIKFLLHFVKESKQDESGMPNNRFLAERTGGTYSTLKVQPAELEDSGVYFCASSQGRAKNIQYFGAGTRLSVL.

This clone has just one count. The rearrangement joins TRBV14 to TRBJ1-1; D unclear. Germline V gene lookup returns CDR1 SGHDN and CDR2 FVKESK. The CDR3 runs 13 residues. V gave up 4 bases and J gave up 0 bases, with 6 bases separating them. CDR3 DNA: TGTGCCAGCAGCCCCTTCTTGAACACTGAAGCTTTCTTT. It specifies CASSPFLNTEAFF.

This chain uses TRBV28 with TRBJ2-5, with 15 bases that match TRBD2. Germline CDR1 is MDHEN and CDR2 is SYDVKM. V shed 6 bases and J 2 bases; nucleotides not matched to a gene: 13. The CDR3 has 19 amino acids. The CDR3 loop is CASSLGLGLAGGRQETQYF. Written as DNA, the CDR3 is TGTGCCAGCAGCTTAGGACTAGGACTAGCGGGGGGGCGGCAAGAGACCCAGTACTTC.

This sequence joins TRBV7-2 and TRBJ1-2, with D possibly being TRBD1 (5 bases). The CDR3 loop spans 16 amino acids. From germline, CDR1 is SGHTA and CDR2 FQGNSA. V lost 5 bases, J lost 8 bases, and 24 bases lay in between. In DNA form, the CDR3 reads TGTGCCAGCAGCCCCACCCGGGGACGGACTATGGAAGGCTACACCTTC. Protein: CASSPTRGRTMEGYTF. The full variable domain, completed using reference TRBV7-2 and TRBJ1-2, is GAGVSQSPSNKVTEKGKDVELRCDPISGHTALYWYRQSLGQGLEFLIYFQGNSAPDKSGLPSDRFSAERTGGSVSTLTIQRTQQEDSAVYLCASSPTRGRTMEGYTFGSGTRLTVV.

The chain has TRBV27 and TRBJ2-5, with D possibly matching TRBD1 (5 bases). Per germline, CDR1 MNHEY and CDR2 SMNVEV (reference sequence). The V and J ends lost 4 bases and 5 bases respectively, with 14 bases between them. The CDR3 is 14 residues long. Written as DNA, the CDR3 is TGTGCCAGCAGTTGGTCCCCCAGGGCGGAGACCCAGTACTTC. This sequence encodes CASSWSPRAETQYF.

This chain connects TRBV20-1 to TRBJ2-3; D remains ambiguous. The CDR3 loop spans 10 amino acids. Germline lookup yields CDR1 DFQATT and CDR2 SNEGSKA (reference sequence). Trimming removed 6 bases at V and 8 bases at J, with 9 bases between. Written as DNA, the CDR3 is TGCAGTGCCCCGGCGGCTACGCAGTATTTT. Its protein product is CSAPAATQYF.

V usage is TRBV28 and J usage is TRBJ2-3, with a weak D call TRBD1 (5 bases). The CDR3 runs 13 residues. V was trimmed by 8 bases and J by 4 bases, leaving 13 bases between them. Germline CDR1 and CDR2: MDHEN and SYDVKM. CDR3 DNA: TGTGCCAGCGCTCCGCAGGGCCCAGATACGCAGTATTTT. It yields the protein CASAPQGPDTQYF.

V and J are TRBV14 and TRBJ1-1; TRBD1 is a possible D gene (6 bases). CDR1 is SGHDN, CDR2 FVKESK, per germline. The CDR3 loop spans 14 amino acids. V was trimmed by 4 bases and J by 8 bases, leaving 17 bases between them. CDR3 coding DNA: TGTGCCAGCAGCCCCTGGACAGATCGCATGGAAGCTTTCTTT. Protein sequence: CASSPWTDRMEAFF.